These T cell receptor beta chains were read from a single sample in a study of cytomegalovirus exposure and HLA in healthy donors. Profiled with immunoSEQ multiplex PCR; TCRdb holds only in-frame clones, not every one. This table holds about 120,000 clones, about 80% found once. What was sequenced was PBMCs. The receptors originated from a woman aged 40-49 years in good health and CMV-seropositive. The CDR3 runs from the conserved cysteine through the conserved F or W. The D gene is left open where the match is weak. The size entry is marked missing in some rows and otherwise reads once, few, many or a size class.

TRBJ2-2,.,.,TRBV4-1,TGCGCCAGCAGCCAAGAAGTCAGGGCCTCGAACACCGGGGAGCTGTTTTTT,CASSQEVRASNTGELFF
TRBJ1-6,few,TRBD1,TRBV6-5,TGTGCCAGCAGAACCCAGGGGGAGCGTTCACCCCTCCACTTT,CASRTQGERSPLHF
TRBJ1-2,.,TRBD1,TRBV10-3,TGTGCCATCAGTGAACCGGGACAGTTCTATGGCTACACCTTC,CAISEPGQFYGYTF
TRBJ2-7,.,.,TRBV4-1,TGCGCCAGCAGCCAAGAATCCACAGGCACCTACGAGCAGTACTTC,CASSQESTGTYEQYF
TRBJ2-3,.,.,TRBV7-6,TGTGCCAGCAGCTTAGTGTGGAGTGGCAGGGTCGGAGTTAGAAACGGCACAGATACGCAGTATTTT,CASSLVWSGRVGVRNGTDTQYF
TRBJ2-2,once,TRBD1,TRBV5-8,TGTGCCAGCAGGCACAGGACCACAGGGGCCGGGGAGCTGTTTTTT,CASRHRTTGAGELFF
TRBJ1-1,.,.,TRBV5-6,TGTGCCAGCAGCTTGGTAGGGAGGACTGAAGCTTTCTTT,CASSLVGRTEAFF
TRBJ2-3,.,.,TRBV4-2,TGTGCCAGCAGCCCCGCTGCGAACACAGATACGCAGTATTTT,CASSPAANTDTQYF
TRBJ2-3,.,.,TRBV9,TGTGCCAGCAGCCCGCGGACACTTCCTGGCACAGATACGCAGTATTTT,CASSPRTLPGTDTQYF
TRBJ1-1,once,.,TRBV19,TGTGTCAGTAGTATGACAGATAACACTGAAGCTTTCTTT,CVSSMTDNTEAFF
TRBJ2-5,.,TRBD2,TRBV5-1,TGCGCCAGCAGCTTGAGTGGGACTACCCAAGAGACCCAGTACTTC,CASSLSGTTQETQYF
TRBJ2-5,.,.,TRBV9,TGTGCCAGCAGCTCGGGACTGGACAAAGAGACCCAGTACTTC,CASSSGLDKETQYF
TRBJ2-7,.,.,TRBV27,TGTGCCAGCAGTTCCCAGGGAGGTGGGCAGTACTTC,CASSSQGGGQYF
TRBJ2-7,once,TRBD1,TRBV6-5,TGTGCCAGCAGTTACTCAATACAGGGGGCCAATGGGGAGCAGTACTTC,CASSYSIQGANGEQYF
TRBJ2-1,once,TRBD2,TRBV5-4,TGTGCCTCCCAGGACCCTAGCGGAGTTGAGCAGTTCTTC,CASQDPSGVEQFF
TRBJ2-5,.,.,TRBV18,TGTGCCAGCTCACCGGGCAGTCAAGAGACCCAGTACTTC,CASSPGSQETQYF
TRBJ2-7,.,.,TRBV28,TGTGCCAGCCTAGACAGGTTCTCCTACGAGCAGTACTTC,CASLDRFSYEQYF
TRBJ2-3,.,.,TRBV7-9,TGTGCCGGACAGGCGGGGGGCCGAGGTGGAGATACGCAGTATTTT,CAGQAGGRGGDTQYF
TRBJ2-5,once,.,TRBV11-2,TGTGCCAGCAGCTTCAACAGGGATGGGGAGACCCAGTACTTC,CASSFNRDGETQYF
TRBJ2-3,few,TRBD2,TRBV9,TGTGCCAGCAGCGTAGCGGCGGGAGCTGAACCTAGCACAGATACGCAGTATTTT,CASSVAAGAEPSTDTQYF
TRBJ2-4,.,TRBD1,TRBV7-9,TGTGCCAGCAGCCCGCCTCAACAGGGGAAATCCAAAAACATTCAGTACTTC,CASSPPQQGKSKNIQYF
TRBJ2-4,.,TRBD2,TRBV2,TGTGCCAGCAGTGAGGAGGGACGGGGACTAGGCATTCAGTACTTC,CASSEEGRGLGIQYF
TRBJ2-5,few,TRBD2,TRBV5-6,TGTGCCAGCAGCACGCGGACTAGCGGGACCTTCTCCGCGACCCAGTACTTC,CASSTRTSGTFSATQYF
TRBJ1-5,.,TRBD1,TRBV30,TGTGCCTGGAGTGCTCTGACAGGGGGGGGCCAGCCCCAGCATTTT,CAWSALTGGGQPQHF
TRBJ2-7,.,.,TRBV7-8,TGTGCCAGCAGCTTACGACAGACCTACGAGCAGTACTTC,CASSLRQTYEQYF
TRBJ1-2,.,.,TRBV19,TGTGCCAGTAGTATCACAGGGCCCTATGGCTACACCTTC,CASSITGPYGYTF
TRBJ2-7,.,TRBD2,TRBV7-2,TGTGCCAGCAGTCGGACTAGCGGTCCCTTGGAGCAGTACTTC,CASSRTSGPLEQYF
TRBJ2-1,.,.,TRBV6-1,TGTGCCAGCAGTGCGAACAGGGCGCTAATGGGTGAGCAGTTCTTC,CASSANRALMGEQFF
TRBJ2-1,.,.,TRBV18,TGTGCCAGCTCACCGACCGGGAGAGATAGGTATGAGCAGTTCTTC,CASSPTGRDRYEQFF
TRBJ1-1,.,.,TRBV5-1,TGCGCCAGCAGCCTCTTAGGCCGGGACACTGAAGCTTTCTTT,CASSLLGRDTEAFF
TRBJ1-1,.,TRBD1,TRBV15,TGTGCCACCAGCCCCAGAGCAGGGACAGGGGAGGCTGAAGCTTTCTTT,CATSPRAGTGEAEAFF
TRBJ2-3,.,TRBD2,TRBV7-3,TGTGCCAGCAGCCCTAGCGGGGGCGGAGATACGCAGTATTTT,CASSPSGGGDTQYF
TRBJ1-1,.,.,TRBV6-5,TGTGCCAGCAGTCCGTCCCAGGGGAACACTGAAGCTTTCTTT,CASSPSQGNTEAFF
TRBJ1-1,.,.,TRBV9,TGTGCCAGCAGCGTAGTTCCGCGGGACACTGAAGCTTTCTTT,CASSVVPRDTEAFF
TRBJ2-2,.,TRBD1,TRBV19,TGTGCCAGTAGTACAACAGGGGGCACCGGGGAGCTGTTTTTT,CASSTTGGTGELFF
TRBJ1-4,few,.,TRBV7-8,TGTGCCAGCAGCACGGACAGACTTAATGAAAAACTGTTTTTT,CASSTDRLNEKLFF
TRBJ2-7,.,.,TRBV7-3,TGTGCCAGCAGCCCACAGTCCGGCGGGGCCTACGAGCAGTACTTC,CASSPQSGGAYEQYF
TRBJ1-2,.,TRBD1,TRBV9,TGTGCCAGCAGCCCCGGACAGGGAGCTAACTATGGCTACACCTTC,CASSPGQGANYGYTF
TRBJ1-2,.,.,TRBV5-1,TGCGCCAGCAGCTTGGACAGTTTGGATGGCTACACCTTC,CASSLDSLDGYTF
TRBJ1-2,.,.,TRBV5-1,TGCGCCAGCAGCTTGACACAGGGAGATGGCTACACCTTC,CASSLTQGDGYTF
TRBJ2-4,.,.,TRBV27,TGTGCCAGCAGTTTGATTGGCGCGGCGAACATTCAGTACTTC,CASSLIGAANIQYF
TRBJ2-5,.,TRBD2,TRBV6-1,TGTGCCGGCAGTGAACTCCTAGCGGGGGGTCAAGAGACCCAGTACTTC,CAGSELLAGGQETQYF
TRBJ1-2,.,.,TRBV5-1,TGCGCCAGCAGCTTGGGTGTTCTTAACTATGGCTACACCTTC,CASSLGVLNYGYTF
TRBJ1-2,.,.,TRBV7-3,TGTGCCAGCGGATCAGGGGCTGGCTACACCTTC,CASGSGAGYTF